This T cell receptor beta chain was retrieved from a study of blood T cell repertoires in COVID-19. Overall study: Both acute and convalescent COVID-19 samples were obtained from the United States, Italy and Spain. In each case, the material was cDNA or gDNA derived from T cells, B-cell-depleted T cells, or PBMCs.

As handled by the study authors: The authors estimated nucleated cell counts from reference gene primer amplification. Method: immunoSEQ multiplex PCR; TCRdb's copy keeps in-frame clones and lacks some. V, J and clone size reflect that table, while D and trimming were determined from the DNA. The data contain 150,000 or so clones, 80% of them singletons. V lost 1 base to trimming and J lost 4 bases, with 10 bases between them. CDR1 is SGHAT and CDR2 is FQNNGV in the germline V gene. The CDR3 loop spans 14 amino acids. Donors in Cohort 3 counted as recovered after two negative PCRs, clearance, or symptom resolution.

This chain connects TRBV11-2 to TRBJ1-2; D uncertain. This TCR was recovered from a man in his forties who had recovered from COVID-19. Sample: PBMCs or T cells enriched from blood (not recorded which). CDR3 coding DNA: TGTGCCAGCAGCTTAGCGGAGGTGGGCTATGGCTACACCTTC. It codes for CASSLAEVGYGYTF.